This T cell receptor (beta chain) was found in a study of spatial heterogeneity in lung cancer. Study as a whole: A total of roughly 72 untreated early-stage non-small cell lung cancer patients served as donors. Two to three years after resection was the median timing of the follow-up PBMC samples, which were sequenced when available.

Germline V gives CDR1 SSHAT, CDR2 FNYEAQ (reference sequence). The CDR3 has 16 residues. Regarding this clonotype: Its antigen is still unknown. The junction shows a germline mismatch at one end, possibly a read error.

Study findings and constraints: Ubiquitous expanded tumor TCRs were observed in blood more at resection than follow-up.

Unique molecular identifiers, one per molecule, were present on every TCR cDNA molecule. From the 5' RACE reads, TCRdb called clonotypes with MiXCR, one entry per CDR3 protein. The data contain 45,000 to 65,000 distinct CDR3 sequences, roughly 7.4% of them singletons. Time point here: blood at routine non-recurrence follow-up after resection. Whole RNA obtained from tumor, nontumor lung or frozen PBMC underwent sequencing without sorting. Sequenced here: PBMCs, sampled at follow-up. The receptor's source is a female donor with early-stage non-small cell lung cancer. This chain uses TRBV7-7 with TRBJ2-2, with TRBD2 identical over 13 bases. The chain's CDR3 is CASSQGTSGASGELFF. CDR3 nucleotide sequence: TGTGCTAGCAGCCAAGGGACTAGCGGGGCGTCCGGGGAGCTGTTTTTT.